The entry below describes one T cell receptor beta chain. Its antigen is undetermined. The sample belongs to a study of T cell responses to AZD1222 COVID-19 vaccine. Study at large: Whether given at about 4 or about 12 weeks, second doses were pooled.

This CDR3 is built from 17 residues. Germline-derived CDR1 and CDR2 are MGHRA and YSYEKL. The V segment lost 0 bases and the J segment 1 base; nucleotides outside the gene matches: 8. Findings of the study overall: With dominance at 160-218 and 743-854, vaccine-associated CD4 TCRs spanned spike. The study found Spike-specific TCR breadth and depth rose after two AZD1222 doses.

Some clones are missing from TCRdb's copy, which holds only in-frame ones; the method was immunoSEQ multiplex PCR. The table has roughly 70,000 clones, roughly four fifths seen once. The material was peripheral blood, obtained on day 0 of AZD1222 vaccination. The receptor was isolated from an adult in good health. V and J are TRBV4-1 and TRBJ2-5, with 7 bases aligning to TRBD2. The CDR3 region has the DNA TGCGCCAGCAGCCAAGACGGGGAGGCTAGCGGCCAAGAGACCCAGTACTTC. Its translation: CASSQDGEASGQETQYF.